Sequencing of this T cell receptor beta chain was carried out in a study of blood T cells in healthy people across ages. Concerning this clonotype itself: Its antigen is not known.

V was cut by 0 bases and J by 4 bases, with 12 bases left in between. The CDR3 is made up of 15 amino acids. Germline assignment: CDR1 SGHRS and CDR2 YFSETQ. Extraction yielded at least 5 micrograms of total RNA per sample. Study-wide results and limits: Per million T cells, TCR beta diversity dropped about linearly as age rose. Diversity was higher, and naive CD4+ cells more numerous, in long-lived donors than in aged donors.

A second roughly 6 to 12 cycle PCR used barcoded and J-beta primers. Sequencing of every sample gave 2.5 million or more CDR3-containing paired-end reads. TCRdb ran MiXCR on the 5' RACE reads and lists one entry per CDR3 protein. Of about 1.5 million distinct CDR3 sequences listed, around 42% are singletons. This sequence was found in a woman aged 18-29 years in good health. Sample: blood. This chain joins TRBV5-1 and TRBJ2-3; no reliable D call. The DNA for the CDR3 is TGCGCCAGCAGCTTGGGGACCCTAAGGGCAGATACGCAGTATTTT. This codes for CASSLGTLRADTQYF.